The 22 T cell receptor beta chains below were found in one sample sequenced in a study of identical twins. From the 5' RACE reads, TCRdb called clonotypes with MiXCR, one entry per CDR3 protein. The table records hundreds of thousands of distinct CDR3 sequences, 6.5% to 8.5% of them present only once. The same specimen was also included in a second study, on yellow fever vaccine responses in identical twins.

The sample was memory (CD45RO+) T cells sorted from blood. These TCRs come from a woman between 18 and 30 years old in good health.

This clonotype was seen at least ten times. This chain links TRBV20-1 with TRBJ2-7, with TRBD2 matching 8 bases. CDR1 is DFQATT, CDR2 SNEGSKA, per germline (reference sequence). CDR3 length: 14 residues. Trimming removed 5 bases from V and 0 bases from J; junction bases left unmatched: 6. DNA for the CDR3: TGCAGTGCTCTCGGGACTAGGGGCTCCTACGAGCAGTACTTC. Its protein product is CSALGTRGSYEQYF.

This clonotype showed up just a few times. The chain joins TRBV7-2 to TRBJ1-2; D is unclear. Trimming shortened V by 2 bases and J by 0 bases, and 7 bases separated the two germline ends. Germline lookup yields CDR1 SGHTA and CDR2 FQGNSA. The CDR3 is made up of 14 amino acids. The DNA for the CDR3 is TGTGCCAGCAGCTTATCGTCAGCTAACTATGGCTACACCTTC. It translates to CASSLSSANYGYTF.

The J gene is TRBJ2-1, the V gene TRBV28, with 7 bases lining up with TRBD2. The germline gives CDR1 MDHEN, CDR2 SYDVKM. V dropped 6 bases and J dropped 9; count of bases not matched to a gene: 11. The CDR3 extends over 14 amino acids. The CDR3 DNA reads as TGTGCCAGCAGGACCCGGGGAGGGGCTATTGAGCAGTTCTTC. This translates into CASRTRGGAIEQFF.

This clonotype was recorded many times. This rearrangement joins TRBV12-3 or TRBV12-4 to TRBJ2-2; 7 bases align to TRBD1. The CDR3 is made up of 17 amino acids. V was clipped by 3 bases and J by 3 bases; unmatched bases: 10. This CDR3 is CASSFPLDRQDTGELFF. In nucleotides, the CDR3 is TGTGCCAGCAGTTTTCCCCTGGACAGGCAAGACACCGGGGAGCTGTTTTTT.

This clonotype was observed many times. The chain joins TRBV6-2 or TRBV6-3 to TRBJ2-1; D is uncertain. Germline V lookup: CDR1 MNHEY, CDR2 SVGEGT. V lost 8 bases to trimming and J lost 1 base, with 15 bases between them. The CDR3 extends over 15 amino acids. The CDR3 region is CASHQGGESYNEQFF. CDR3 sequence (DNA): TGTGCCAGCCATCAAGGTGGAGAATCCTACAATGAGCAGTTCTTC.

The gene calls are TRBV15 and TRBJ1-6; no clear D gene. Germline V CDR1 and CDR2: LNHNV, YYDKDF (reference sequence). The CDR3 totals 12 residues. V was trimmed by 1 base and J by 13 bases, leaving 8 bases between them. The CDR3 nucleotides read TGTGCCACCAGCAGAGGTCGTAACCCCCTCCACTTT. Amino acids: CATSRGRNPLHF.

A few counts support this clonotype. This chain links TRBV29-1 with TRBJ2-7; 8 bases align to TRBD2. With 2 bases clipped from V and 3 bases from J, the junction kept 12 bases outside the gene matches. This CDR3 region has 16 residues. Germline-derived CDR1 and CDR2 are SQVTM and ANQGSEA. The CDR3: CSVEPWGSGVNYEQYF. In DNA, the CDR3 is TGCAGCGTTGAACCCTGGGGTAGCGGGGTGAACTACGAGCAGTACTTC.

The sample holds a few counts of this clonotype. The V and J genes are TRBV3-1 and TRBJ1-5; 7 bases agree with TRBD1. The CDR3 loop spans 13 amino acids. Trimming removed 4 bases from V and 7 bases from J; junction bases left unmatched: 4. Germline V gene sequence: CDR1 LGHDT, CDR2 YNNKEL (reference sequence). CDR3 DNA: TGTGCCAGCAGCCTGACAGGGATGCAGCCCCAGCATTTT. This codes for CASSLTGMQPQHF.

This clonotype was seen many times. The chain uses TRBV7-9 and TRBJ2-1; 10 nucleotides align to TRBD2. Trimming took 2 bases from V and 6 from J; bases not matched to a gene: 4. The germline gives CDR1 SEHNR, CDR2 FQNEAQ (reference sequence). This CDR3 spans 15 amino acids. The CDR3 bases are TGTGCCAGCAGCTTATCGGGACTAGCGAGCAATGAGCAGTTCTTC. Its protein product is CASSLSGLASNEQFF.

This clonotype was recorded at least ten times. The chain has TRBV29-1 and TRBJ1-1; D gene uncertain. The CDR3 contains 14 residues. Germline CDR1 and CDR2: SQVTM and ANQGSEA. Between the trimmed V and J ends, which lost 5 bases and 0 bases, there was a span of 13 bases. This CDR3 is CSVYRPGMNTEAFF. The CDR3 nucleotides are TGCAGCGTTTATCGGCCGGGGATGAACACTGAAGCTTTCTTT. The full variable domain, with the rest looked up from reference TRBV29-1 and TRBJ1-1, is SAVISQKPSRDICQRGTSLTIQCQVDSQVTMMFWYRQQPGQSLTLIATANQGSEATYESGFVIDKFPISRPNLTFSTLTVSNMSPEDSSIYLCSVYRPGMNTEAFFGQGTRLTVV.

This clonotype was recorded many times. The chain has TRBV5-1 and TRBJ2-2, with D unclear. The germline CDR1 and CDR2 sequences are SGHRS and YFSETQ. Trimming took 6 bases from V and 4 from J, leaving 10 bases between them. This CDR3 contains 13 residues. CDR3 sequence: CASTILGTGELFF. In DNA, the CDR3 is TGCGCCAGCACCATCTTAGGCACCGGGGAGCTGTTTTTT. Full variable domain (missing parts from reference TRBV5-1 and TRBJ2-2): KAGVTQTPRYLIKTRGQQVTLSCSPISGHRSVSWYQQTPGQGLQFLFEYFSETQRNKGNFPGRFSGRQFSNSRSEMNVSTLELGDSALYLCASTILGTGELFFGEGSRLTVL.

This chain connects TRBV2 to TRBJ2-3; 13 bases agree with TRBD2. Germline V CDR1 and CDR2: SNHLY, FYNNEI. The V gene end was trimmed by 11 bases and the J gene end by 2 bases; junction bases not matched to a gene: 4. This CDR3 comprises 14 residues. This chain's CDR3 is CALGLAGVTDTQYF. Written as DNA, the CDR3 is TGTGCCCTCGGACTAGCGGGGGTCACAGATACGCAGTATTTT.

This clonotype was seen at least ten times. The genes are TRBV5-1 and TRBJ1-2, with D possibly TRBD1 on 5 matching bases. Germline-derived CDR1 and CDR2 are SGHRS and YFSETQ. The CDR3 is 15 amino acids. V lost 3 bases and J lost 7, with 19 bases in between. In DNA, the CDR3 is TGCGCCAGCAGCTCGGACCCCCGGGGGGTGGCTGGCTACACCTTC. It yields the protein CASSSDPRGVAGYTF.

This clonotype was seen only a few times. This chain uses TRBV24-1 with TRBJ2-5; D might be TRBD1 (8 bases). The CDR3 consists of 14 residues. Germline assignment: CDR1 KGHDR and CDR2 SFDVKD. The ends were cut back, 6 bases at V and 4 bases at J, with 14 bases in the middle. The DNA for the CDR3 is TGTGCCACCAGTAATACAGGGGGGGGAGAGACCCAGTACTTC. Protein product: CATSNTGGGETQYF.

This clonotype turned up a few times. The chain recombines TRBV19 with TRBJ2-1; D ambiguous. V lost 7 bases and J 4 bases, leaving 17 bases between the germline ends. Looked up from germline, CDR1 is LNHDA and CDR2 is SQIVND (reference sequence). This CDR3 has 15 amino acids. The CDR3 region is CASTVPGRRYNEQFF. For the CDR3, the DNA is TGTGCCAGTACCGTACCTGGACGGCGATACAATGAGCAGTTCTTC.

V is TRBV7-8 and J is TRBJ2-1; TRBD2 might be the D (5 bases). The germline V gene encodes CDR1 SGHVS and CDR2 FQNEAQ. The V end lost 2 bases, the J end lost 2 bases, and 10 bases lay between the germline ends. The CDR3 is made up of 15 amino acids. In nucleotides, the CDR3 is TGTGCCAGCAGCTTAAGGGCTAGCACCTACAATGAGCAGTTCTTC. Protein sequence: CASSLRASTYNEQFF.

Only a few counts were recorded for this clonotype. The DNA for the CDR3 is TGTGCCAGCAGTTTGGGCACGGACAGGGCCTACGAGCAGTACTTC. This encodes CASSLGTDRAYEQYF. J is TRBJ2-7 and V is TRBV28; 8 nucleotides align to TRBD1. Germline CDR1 is MDHEN and CDR2 is SYDVKM. V lost 3 bases and J lost 2; bases outside the gene matches: 6. The CDR3 is 15 amino acids.

This clonotype was seen a single time. The rearrangement links TRBV3-1 to TRBJ2-6, with D perhaps TRBD1 (5 bases). Germline CDR1 LGHDT, CDR2 YNNKEL (reference sequence). V was clipped by 3 bases and J by 0 bases, with 18 bases between them. The CDR3 runs to 19 residues. CDR3 loop: CASSQLFRWTYSGANVLTF. Here the CDR3 DNA reads TGTGCCAGCAGCCAGCTTTTCCGTTGGACATACTCTGGGGCCAACGTCCTGACTTTC. The whole variable domain, filled in from reference TRBV3-1 and TRBJ2-6, reads DTAVSQTPKYLVTQMGNDKSIKCEQNLGHDTMYWYKQDSKKFLKIMFSYNNKELIINETVPNRFSPKSPDKAHLNLHINSLELGDSAVYFCASSQLFRWTYSGANVLTFGAGSRLTVL.

This clonotype was counted only a few times. The DNA for the CDR3 is TGTGCCAGCAGCTCGACAGACCGACCCTATGGCTACACCTTC. This encodes CASSSTDRPYGYTF. The J gene is TRBJ1-2, the V gene TRBV7-9, with TRBD1 as a possible D gene (5 bases). V lost 4 bases to trimming and J lost 4 bases, with 13 bases between them. Germline lookup yields CDR1 SEHNR and CDR2 FQNEAQ (reference sequence). CDR3 length: 14 residues.

This clonotype was seen many times. CDR3 loop: CATSDFTSPTRYF. CDR3 DNA: TGTGCCACCAGTGATTTTACTAGCCCTACGAGGTATTTT. The chain employs TRBV24-1 and TRBJ2-3; D possibly corresponds to TRBD2 (6 bases). The V and J ends lost 1 base and 14 bases respectively, with 15 bases between them. The germline gives CDR1 KGHDR, CDR2 SFDVKD. This CDR3 has 13 amino acids.

This clonotype was counted ten times or more. The V call is TRBV14, the J call TRBJ2-1; 8 bases line up with TRBD2. V lost 1 base to trimming and J lost 8 bases; unmatched junction nucleotides: 10. The CDR3 sequence is 16 residues long. CDR1 is SGHDN, CDR2 FVKESK, per germline. The CDR3 is CASSQGWLAGIHEQFF. CDR3 nucleotides: TGTGCCAGCAGCCAAGGTTGGTTAGCGGGAATACATGAGCAGTTCTTC.

This clonotype was counted at least ten times. The chain uses TRBV6-2 or TRBV6-3 and TRBJ2-4; D is perhaps TRBD1 (6 bases). Germline-derived CDR1 and CDR2 are MNHEY and SVGEGT. The CDR3 sequence is 14 residues long. V gave up 2 bases and J gave up 3 bases, with 8 bases separating them. The CDR3 loop reads CASSYTGYKNIQYF. The CDR3 DNA reads TGTGCCAGCAGTTACACAGGGTACAAAAACATTCAGTACTTC.